The 2 T cell receptor beta chains presented below share a single source sample, sequenced in a study of cytomegalovirus exposure and HLA in healthy donors. The PCR was carried out with 60 Vbeta primers and 13 Jbeta primers. Produced via immunoSEQ multiplex PCR; TCRdb's table is partial and in-frame only. The record lists about 99,000 clones, of which the ten most abundant hold roughly 3.5%. The sequenced sample was PBMCs. The receptor source for this set is a man aged 35-49 years in good health and CMV-seronegative.

This chain uses TRBV4-1 with TRBJ1-6; maybe TRBD1 (6 bases). This CDR3 is 15 amino acids long. V gave up 1 base and J gave up 7 bases, with 11 bases separating them. The germline V gene encodes CDR1 MGHRA and CDR2 YSYEKL. The CDR3 DNA is TGCGCCAGCAGCCAAGGGCAGGGGCCCAATTCACCCCTCCACTTT. Amino acid sequence: CASSQGQGPNSPLHF.

The V and J genes are TRBV11-2 and TRBJ1-4, with D possibly being TRBD1 (5 bases). V shed 0 bases and J shed 10 bases, with 15 bases lying between them. This CDR3 is 15 amino acids long. The V gene's germline CDR1 is SGHAT and CDR2 FQNNGV. The CDR3 DNA reads TGTGCCAGCAGCTTAGAAAGTCAGGGTTGGGGAAAACTGTTTTTT. Translation gives CASSLESQGWGKLFF.